The clone carrying this TCR beta chain was seen a few times. The antigen remains unidentified. Repertoires were generated with immunoSEQ multiplex PCR, while TCRdb's copy carries only in-frame clones and drops some. The sample holds some 170,000 clones, 84% seen once. CDR1 and CDR2 (germline): MDHEN, SYDVKM. This CDR3 spans 16 amino acids. Trimming removed 6 bases from V and 6 bases from J; junction bases left unmatched: 14. This sample stems from a study of cytomegalovirus exposure and HLA in healthy donors. Study observations and caveats: In vitro checks showed that a few CMV-associated chains really do target CMV antigens.

The chain couples TRBV28 to TRBJ2-7; 10 bases line up with TRBD2. The sequenced sample was PBMCs. This sequence originates from a young man in good health and CMV-seropositive. The CDR3 region is CASSHFRLAGIGEQYF. CDR3 in DNA: TGTGCCAGCAGCCACTTTAGACTAGCGGGTATAGGCGAGCAGTACTTC. The full variable domain, rest sourced from reference TRBV28 and TRBJ2-7, is DVKVTQSSRYLVKRTGEKVFLECVQDMDHENMFWYRQDPGLGLRLIYFSYDVKMKEKGDIPEGYSVSREKKERFSLILESASTNQTSMYLCASSHFRLAGIGEQYFGPGTRLTVT.